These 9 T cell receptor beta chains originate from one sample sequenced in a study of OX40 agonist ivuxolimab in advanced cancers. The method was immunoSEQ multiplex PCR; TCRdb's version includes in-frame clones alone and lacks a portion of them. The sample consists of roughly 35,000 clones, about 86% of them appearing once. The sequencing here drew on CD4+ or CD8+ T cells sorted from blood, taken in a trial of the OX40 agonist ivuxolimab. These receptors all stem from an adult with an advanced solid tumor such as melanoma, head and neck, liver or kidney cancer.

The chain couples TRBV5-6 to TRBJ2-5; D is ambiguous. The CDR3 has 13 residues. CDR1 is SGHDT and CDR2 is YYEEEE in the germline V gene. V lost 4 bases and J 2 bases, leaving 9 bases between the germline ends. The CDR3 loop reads CASSLYTQETQYF. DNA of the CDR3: TGTGCCAGCAGCCTCTACACTCAAGAGACCCAGTACTTC.

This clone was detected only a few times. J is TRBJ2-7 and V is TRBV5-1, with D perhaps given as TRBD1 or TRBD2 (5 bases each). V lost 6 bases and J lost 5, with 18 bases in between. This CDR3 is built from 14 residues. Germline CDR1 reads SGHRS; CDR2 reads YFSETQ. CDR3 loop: CASTLGTHLNEQYF. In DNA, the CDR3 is TGCGCCAGCACCCTCGGGACCCACCTGAACGAGCAGTACTTC. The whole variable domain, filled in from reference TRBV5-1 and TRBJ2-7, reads KAGVTQTPRYLIKTRGQQVTLSCSPISGHRSVSWYQQTPGQGLQFLFEYFSETQRNKGNFPGRFSGRQFSNSRSEMNVSTLELGDSALYLCASTLGTHLNEQYFGPGTRLTVT.

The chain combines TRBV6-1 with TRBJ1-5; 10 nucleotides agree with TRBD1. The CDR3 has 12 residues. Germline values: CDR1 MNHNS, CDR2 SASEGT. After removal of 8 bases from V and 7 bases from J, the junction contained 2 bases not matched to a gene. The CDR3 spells CASRDRGQPQHF. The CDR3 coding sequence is TGTGCCAGCCGGGACAGGGGCCAGCCCCAGCATTTT.

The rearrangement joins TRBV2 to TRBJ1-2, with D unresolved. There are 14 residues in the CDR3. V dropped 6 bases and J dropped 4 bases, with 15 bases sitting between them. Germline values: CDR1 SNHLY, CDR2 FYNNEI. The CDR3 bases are TGTGCCAGCAGCTCCATATCGTCGGTCTATGGCTACACCTTC. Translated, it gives CASSSISSVYGYTF.

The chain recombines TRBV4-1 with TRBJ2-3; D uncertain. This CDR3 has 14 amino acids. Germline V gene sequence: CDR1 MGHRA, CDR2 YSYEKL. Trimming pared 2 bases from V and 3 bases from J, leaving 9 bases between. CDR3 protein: CASSQPVPTDTQYF. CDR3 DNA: TGCGCCAGCAGCCAACCGGTCCCGACAGATACGCAGTATTTT.

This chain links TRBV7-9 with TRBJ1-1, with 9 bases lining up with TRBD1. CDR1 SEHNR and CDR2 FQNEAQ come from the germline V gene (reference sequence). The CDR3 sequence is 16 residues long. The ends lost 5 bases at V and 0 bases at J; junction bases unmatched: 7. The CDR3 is CASSQGQGGVNTEAFF. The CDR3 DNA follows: TGTGCCAGCAGCCAGGGACAGGGCGGGGTGAACACTGAAGCTTTCTTT.

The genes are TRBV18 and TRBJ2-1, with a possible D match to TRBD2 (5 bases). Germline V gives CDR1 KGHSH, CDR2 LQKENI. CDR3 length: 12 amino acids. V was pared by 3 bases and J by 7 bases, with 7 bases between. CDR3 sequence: CASSPTSNEQFF. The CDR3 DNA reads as TGTGCCAGCTCACCTACTAGTAATGAGCAGTTCTTC.

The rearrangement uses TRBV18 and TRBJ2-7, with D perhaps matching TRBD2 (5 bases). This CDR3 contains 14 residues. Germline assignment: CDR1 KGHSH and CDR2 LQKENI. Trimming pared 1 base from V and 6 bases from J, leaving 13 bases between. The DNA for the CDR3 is TGTGCCAGCTCACCACAGCGGAGCGGAGGCGAGCAGTACTTC. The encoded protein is CASSPQRSGGEQYF.

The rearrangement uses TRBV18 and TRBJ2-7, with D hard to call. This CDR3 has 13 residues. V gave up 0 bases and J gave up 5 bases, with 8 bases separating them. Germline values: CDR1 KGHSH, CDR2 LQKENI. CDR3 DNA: TGTGCCAGCTCACCACCTGGGGTGCACGAGCAGTACTTC. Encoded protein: CASSPPGVHEQYF.